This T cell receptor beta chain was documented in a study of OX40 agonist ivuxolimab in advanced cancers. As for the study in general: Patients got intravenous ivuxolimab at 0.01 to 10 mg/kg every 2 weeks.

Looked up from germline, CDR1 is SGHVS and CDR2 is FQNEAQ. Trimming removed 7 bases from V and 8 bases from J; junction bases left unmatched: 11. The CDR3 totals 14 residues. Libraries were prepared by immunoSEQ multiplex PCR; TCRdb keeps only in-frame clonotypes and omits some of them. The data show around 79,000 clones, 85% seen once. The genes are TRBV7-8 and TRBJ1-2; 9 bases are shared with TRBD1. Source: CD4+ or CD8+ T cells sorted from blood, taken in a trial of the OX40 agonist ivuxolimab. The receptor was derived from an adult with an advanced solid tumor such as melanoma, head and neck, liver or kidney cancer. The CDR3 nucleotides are TGTGCCAGCACCAACTCGGGACAGGGTAACGGCTACACCTTC. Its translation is CASTNSGQGNGYTF.